The clone carrying this T cell receptor (beta chain) was observed a single time. After removal of 1 base from V and 5 bases from J, the junction contained 6 bases not matched to a gene. The CDR3 covers 15 residues. The V gene's germline CDR1 is MGHRA and CDR2 YSYEKL. This entry comes from a study of blood T cell repertoires in COVID-19. Study details: Collection of acute and convalescent COVID-19 samples took place in the United States, Italy and Spain. PBMCs, B-cell-depleted T cells, or T cells were the source of the cDNA or gDNA that made up the material.

Original handling: Reference gene primers were amplified, and this amplification served to estimate nucleated cell counts. The table came from immunoSEQ multiplex PCR; TCRdb's copy has only in-frame clones and leaves some out. V and J calls and clone size are given by that table; D and trimming were obtained from the DNA. Here the sample spans roughly 220,000 clones, 86% being singletons. Sequenced sample: peripheral blood. This rearrangement joins TRBV4-1 to TRBJ1-2, with 8 bases matching TRBD1. This clonotype was obtained from a man aged 25-45 years who had recovered from COVID-19. The CDR3 loop is CASSQGQGRSYGYTF. DNA for the CDR3: TGCGCCAGCAGCCAAGGACAGGGGCGGTCTTATGGCTACACCTTC.